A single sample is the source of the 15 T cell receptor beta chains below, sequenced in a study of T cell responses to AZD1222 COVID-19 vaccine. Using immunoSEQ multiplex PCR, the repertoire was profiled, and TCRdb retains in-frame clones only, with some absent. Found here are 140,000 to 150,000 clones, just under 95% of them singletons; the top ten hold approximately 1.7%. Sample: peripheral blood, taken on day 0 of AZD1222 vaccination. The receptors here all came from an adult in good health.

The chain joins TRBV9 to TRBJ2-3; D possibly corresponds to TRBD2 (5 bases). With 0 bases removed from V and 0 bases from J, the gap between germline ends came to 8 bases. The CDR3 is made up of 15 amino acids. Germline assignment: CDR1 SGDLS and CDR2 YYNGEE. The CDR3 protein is CASSVAGISTDTQYF. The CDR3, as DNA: TGTGCCAGCAGCGTAGCGGGGATTAGCACAGATACGCAGTATTTT.

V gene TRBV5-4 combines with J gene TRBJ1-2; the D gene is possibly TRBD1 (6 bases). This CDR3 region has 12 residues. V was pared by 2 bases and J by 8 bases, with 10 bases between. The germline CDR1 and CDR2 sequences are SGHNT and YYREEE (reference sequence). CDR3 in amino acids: CASSFSGVGYTF. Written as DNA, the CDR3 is TGTGCCAGCAGCTTCTCAGGGGTGGGCTACACCTTC.

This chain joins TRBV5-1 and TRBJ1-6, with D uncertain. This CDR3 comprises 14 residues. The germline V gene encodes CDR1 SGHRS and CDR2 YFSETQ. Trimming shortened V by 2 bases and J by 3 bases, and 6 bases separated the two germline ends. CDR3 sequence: CASSFYNYNSPLHF. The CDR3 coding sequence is TGCGCCAGCAGCTTTTACAACTATAATTCACCCCTCCACTTT.

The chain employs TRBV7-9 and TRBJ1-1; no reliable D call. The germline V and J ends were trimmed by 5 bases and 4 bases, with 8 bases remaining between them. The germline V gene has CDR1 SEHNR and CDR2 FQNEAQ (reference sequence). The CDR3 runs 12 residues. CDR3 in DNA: TGTGCCAGCAGCAACATCCGCACTGAAGCTTTCTTT. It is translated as CASSNIRTEAFF.

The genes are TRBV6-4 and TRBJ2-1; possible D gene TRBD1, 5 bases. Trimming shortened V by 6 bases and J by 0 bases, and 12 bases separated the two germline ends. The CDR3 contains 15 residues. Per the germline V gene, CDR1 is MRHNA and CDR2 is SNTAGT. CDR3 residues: CASRRTPGSYNEQFF. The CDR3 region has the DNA TGTGCCAGCAGGAGGACACCTGGCTCCTACAATGAGCAGTTCTTC.

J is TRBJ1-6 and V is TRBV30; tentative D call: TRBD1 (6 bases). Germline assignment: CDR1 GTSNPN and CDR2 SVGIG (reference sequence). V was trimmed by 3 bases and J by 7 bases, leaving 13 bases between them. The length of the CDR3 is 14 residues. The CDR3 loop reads CAWSLQGWNSPLHF. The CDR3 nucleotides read TGTGCCTGGAGCTTACAGGGTTGGAATTCACCCCTCCACTTT.

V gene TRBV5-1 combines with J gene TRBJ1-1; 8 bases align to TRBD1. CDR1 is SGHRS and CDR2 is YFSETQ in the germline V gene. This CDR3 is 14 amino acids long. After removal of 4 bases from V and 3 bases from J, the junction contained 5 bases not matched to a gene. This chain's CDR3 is CASSTTGGDTEAFF. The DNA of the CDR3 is TGCGCCAGCAGCACAACAGGGGGTGACACTGAAGCTTTCTTT.

The CDR3 protein is CASSETYLAANTGELFF. The CDR3 DNA follows: TGTGCCAGCAGTGAAACTTACCTAGCGGCGAACACCGGGGAGCTGTTTTTT. The rearrangement uses TRBV25-1 and TRBJ2-2; 7 nucleotides line up with TRBD2. This CDR3 is 17 amino acids long. The ends lost 2 bases at V and 0 bases at J; junction bases unmatched: 6. CDR1 and CDR2 from the germline V gene are MGHDK and SYGVNS.

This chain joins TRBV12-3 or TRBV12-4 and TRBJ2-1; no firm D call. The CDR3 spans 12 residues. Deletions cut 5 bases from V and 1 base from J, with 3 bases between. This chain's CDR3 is CASSVSYNEQFF. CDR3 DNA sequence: TGTGCCAGCAGTGTATCCTACAATGAGCAGTTCTTC.

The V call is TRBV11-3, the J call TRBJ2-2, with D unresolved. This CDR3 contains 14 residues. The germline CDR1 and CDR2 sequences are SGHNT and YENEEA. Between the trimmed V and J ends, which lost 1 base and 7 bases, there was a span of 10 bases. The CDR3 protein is CASSLGALDGELFF. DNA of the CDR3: TGTGCCAGCAGCTTAGGGGCCCTCGACGGGGAGCTGTTTTTT.

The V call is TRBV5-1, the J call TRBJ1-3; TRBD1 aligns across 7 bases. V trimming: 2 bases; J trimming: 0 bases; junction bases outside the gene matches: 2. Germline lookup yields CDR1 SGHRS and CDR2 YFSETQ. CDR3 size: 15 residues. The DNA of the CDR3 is TGCGCCAGCAGCTTTGGACAGGCCTCTGGAAACACCATATATTTT. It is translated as CASSFGQASGNTIYF.

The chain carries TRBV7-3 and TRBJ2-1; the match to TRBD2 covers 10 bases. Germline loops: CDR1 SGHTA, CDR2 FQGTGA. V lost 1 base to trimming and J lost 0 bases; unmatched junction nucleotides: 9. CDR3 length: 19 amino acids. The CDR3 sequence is CASSLRGGLATSSYNEQFF. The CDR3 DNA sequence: TGTGCCAGCAGCTTAAGGGGGGGACTAGCGACTAGCTCCTACAATGAGCAGTTCTTC. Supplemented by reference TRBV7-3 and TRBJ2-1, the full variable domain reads GAGVSQTPSNKVTEKGKYVELRCDPISGHTALYWYRQSLGQGPEFLIYFQGTGAADDSGLPNDRFFAVRPEGSVSTLKIQRTERGDSAVYLCASSLRGGLATSSYNEQFFGPGTRLTVL.

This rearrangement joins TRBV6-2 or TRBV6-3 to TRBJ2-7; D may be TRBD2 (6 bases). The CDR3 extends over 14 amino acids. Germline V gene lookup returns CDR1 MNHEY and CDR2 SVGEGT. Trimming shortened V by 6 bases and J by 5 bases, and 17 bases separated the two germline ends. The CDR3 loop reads CASSPVGRPHEQYF. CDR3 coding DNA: TGTGCCAGCAGCCCAGTTGGGAGGCCCCACGAGCAGTACTTC.

The CDR3 is CASSLVSSTDTQYF. Here the CDR3 DNA reads TGTGCCAGCAGCTTAGTATCCAGCACAGATACGCAGTATTTT. The rearrangement uses TRBV5-4 and TRBJ2-3; D is unclear. The ends were cut back, 2 bases at V and 0 bases at J, with 7 bases in the middle. The CDR3 has 14 amino acids. Germline CDR1 and CDR2: SGHNT and YYREEE (reference sequence).

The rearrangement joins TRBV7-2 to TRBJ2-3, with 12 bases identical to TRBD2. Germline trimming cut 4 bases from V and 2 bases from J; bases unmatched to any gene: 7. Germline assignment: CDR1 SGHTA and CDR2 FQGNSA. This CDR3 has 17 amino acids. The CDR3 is CASSSRTSGNPTDTQYF. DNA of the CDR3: TGTGCCAGCAGCTCCCGGACTAGCGGGAATCCCACAGATACGCAGTATTTT. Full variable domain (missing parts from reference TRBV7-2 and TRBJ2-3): GAGVSQSPSNKVTEKGKDVELRCDPISGHTALYWYRQSLGQGLEFLIYFQGNSAPDKSGLPSDRFSAERTGGSVSTLTIQRTQQEDSAVYLCASSSRTSGNPTDTQYFGPGTRLTVL.